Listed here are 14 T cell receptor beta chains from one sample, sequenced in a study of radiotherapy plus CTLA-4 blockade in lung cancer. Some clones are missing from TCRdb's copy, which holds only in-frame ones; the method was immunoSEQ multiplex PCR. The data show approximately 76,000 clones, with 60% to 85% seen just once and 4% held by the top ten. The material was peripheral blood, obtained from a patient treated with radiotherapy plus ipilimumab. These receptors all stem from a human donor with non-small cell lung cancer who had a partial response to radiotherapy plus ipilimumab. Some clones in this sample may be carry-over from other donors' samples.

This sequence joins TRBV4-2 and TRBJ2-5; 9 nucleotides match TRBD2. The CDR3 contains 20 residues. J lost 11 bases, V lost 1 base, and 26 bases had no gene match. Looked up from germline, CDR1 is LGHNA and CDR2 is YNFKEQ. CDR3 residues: CASSQVVLRGGRAITGEQYF. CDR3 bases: TGTGCCAGCAGCCAAGTGGTACTAAGGGGCGGGAGGGCAATAACGGGGGAGCAGTACTTC.

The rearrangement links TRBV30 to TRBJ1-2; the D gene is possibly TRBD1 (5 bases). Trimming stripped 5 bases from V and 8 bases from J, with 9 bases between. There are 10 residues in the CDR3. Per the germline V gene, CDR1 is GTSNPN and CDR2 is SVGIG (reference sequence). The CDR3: CAWDTGGYTF. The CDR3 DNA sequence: TGTGCCTGGGACACAGGAGGCTACACCTTC.

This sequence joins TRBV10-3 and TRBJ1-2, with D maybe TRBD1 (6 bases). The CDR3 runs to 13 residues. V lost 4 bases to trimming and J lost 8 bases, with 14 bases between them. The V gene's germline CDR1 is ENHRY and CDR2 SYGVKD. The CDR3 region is CAISATGIGGYTF. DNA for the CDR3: TGTGCCATCAGTGCCACAGGGATAGGAGGCTACACCTTC.

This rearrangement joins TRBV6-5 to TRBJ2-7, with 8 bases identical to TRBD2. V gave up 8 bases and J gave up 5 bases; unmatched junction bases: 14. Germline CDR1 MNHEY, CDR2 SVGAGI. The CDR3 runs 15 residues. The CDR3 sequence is CASGARGLVKDEQYF. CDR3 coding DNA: TGTGCCAGCGGAGCCCGGGGACTAGTTAAAGACGAGCAGTACTTC.

The CDR3 sequence is CASSLARETQYF. The CDR3 DNA reads as TGCGCCAGCAGCTTGGCCAGGGAGACCCAGTACTTC. The rearrangement uses TRBV5-1 and TRBJ2-5; D call uncertain. The CDR3 consists of 12 residues. Germline values: CDR1 SGHRS, CDR2 YFSETQ. The V and J ends lost 0 bases and 5 bases respectively, with 5 bases between them.

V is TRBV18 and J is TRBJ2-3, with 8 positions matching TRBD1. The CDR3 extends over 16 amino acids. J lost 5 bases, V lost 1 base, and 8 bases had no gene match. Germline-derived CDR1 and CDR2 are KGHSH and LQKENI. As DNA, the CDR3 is TGTGCCAGCTCACCACTACCCCAGGGGGCTGGAGATACGCAGTATTTT. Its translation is CASSPLPQGAGDTQYF. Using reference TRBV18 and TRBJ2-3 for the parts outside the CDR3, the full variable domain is NAGVMQNPRHLVRRRGQEARLRCSPMKGHSHVYWYRQLPEEGLKFMVYLQKENIIDESGMPKERFSAEFPKEGPSILRIQQVVRGDSAAYFCASSPLPQGAGDTQYFGPGTRLTVL.

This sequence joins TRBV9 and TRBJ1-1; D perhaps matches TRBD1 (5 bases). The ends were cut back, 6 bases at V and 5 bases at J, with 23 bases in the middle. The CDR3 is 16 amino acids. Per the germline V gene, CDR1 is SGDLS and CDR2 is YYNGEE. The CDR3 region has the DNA TGTGCCAGCACCAATCAAATTGGGGGGGGGTTGACTGAAGCTTTCTTT. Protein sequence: CASTNQIGGGLTEAFF. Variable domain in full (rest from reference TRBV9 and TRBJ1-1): DSGVTQTPKHLITATGQRVTLRCSPRSGDLSVYWYQQSLDQGLQFLIQYYNGEERAKGNILERFSAQQFPDLHSELNLSSLELGDSALYFCASTNQIGGGLTEAFFGQGTRLTVV.

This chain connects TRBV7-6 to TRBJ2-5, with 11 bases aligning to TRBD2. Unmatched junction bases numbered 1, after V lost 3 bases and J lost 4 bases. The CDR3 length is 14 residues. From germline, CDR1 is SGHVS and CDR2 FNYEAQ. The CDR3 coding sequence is TGTGCCAGCAGCTTTAGCGGGGGGGGAGAGACCCAGTACTTC. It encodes CASSFSGGGETQYF.

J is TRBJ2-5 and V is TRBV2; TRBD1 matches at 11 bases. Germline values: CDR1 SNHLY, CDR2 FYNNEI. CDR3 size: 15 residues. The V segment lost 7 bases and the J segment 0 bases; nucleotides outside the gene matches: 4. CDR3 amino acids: CASNRDRGNQETQYF. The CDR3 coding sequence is TGTGCCAGCAACAGGGACAGGGGGAACCAAGAGACCCAGTACTTC.

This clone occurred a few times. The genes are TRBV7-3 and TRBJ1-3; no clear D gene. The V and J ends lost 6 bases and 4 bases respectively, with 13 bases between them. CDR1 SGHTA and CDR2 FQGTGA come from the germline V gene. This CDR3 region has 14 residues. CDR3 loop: CASSTGAIGNTIYF. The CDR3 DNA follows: TGTGCCAGCAGTACGGGAGCTATCGGAAACACCATATATTTT.

CDR3 nucleotide sequence: TGTGCCAGCAGCTTGGTATCAGGGATCACAGATACGCAGTATTTT. Amino acids: CASSLVSGITDTQYF. The rearrangement uses TRBV11-2 and TRBJ2-3; TRBD1 might be the D (5 bases). The V gene's germline CDR1 is SGHAT and CDR2 FQNNGV. The CDR3 extends over 15 amino acids. V was shortened by 3 bases and J by 2 bases, with 12 bases between the two germline ends.

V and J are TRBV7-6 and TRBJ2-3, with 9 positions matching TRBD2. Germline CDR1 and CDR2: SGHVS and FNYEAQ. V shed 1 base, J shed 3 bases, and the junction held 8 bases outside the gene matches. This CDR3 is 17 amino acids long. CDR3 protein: CASSLGPSGVRTDTQYF. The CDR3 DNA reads TGTGCCAGCAGCTTAGGCCCTAGCGGGGTGAGGACAGATACGCAGTATTTT. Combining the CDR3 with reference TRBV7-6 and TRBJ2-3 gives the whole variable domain GAGVSQSPRYKVTKRGQDVALRCDPISGHVSLYWYRQALGQGPEFLTYFNYEAQQDKSGLPNDRFSAERPEGSISTLTIQRTEQRDSAMYRCASSLGPSGVRTDTQYFGPGTRLTVL.

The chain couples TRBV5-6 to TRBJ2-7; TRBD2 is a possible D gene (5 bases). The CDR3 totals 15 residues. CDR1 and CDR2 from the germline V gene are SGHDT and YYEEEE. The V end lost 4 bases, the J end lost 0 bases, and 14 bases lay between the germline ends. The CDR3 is CASSPIPGTSYEQYF. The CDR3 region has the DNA TGTGCCAGCAGCCCAATACCGGGAACCTCCTACGAGCAGTACTTC.

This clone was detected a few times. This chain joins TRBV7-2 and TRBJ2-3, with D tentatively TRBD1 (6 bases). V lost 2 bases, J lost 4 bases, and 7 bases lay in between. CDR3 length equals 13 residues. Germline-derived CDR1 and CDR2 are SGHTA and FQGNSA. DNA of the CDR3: TGTGCCAGCAGCTTAAAGGGGGCAGATACGCAGTATTTT. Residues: CASSLKGADTQYF.